Listed below are T cell receptor beta chains from one sample, sequenced in a study of blood T cell repertoires in COVID-19. The assay was immunoSEQ multiplex PCR, and TCRdb's table has in-frame clones only and misses some. In the table there are 60,000 to 80,000 clones, 80% to 90% of which are singletons. The specimen was PBMCs or T cells enriched from blood (not recorded which). The receptors derive from a woman aged 40 to 50 with acute COVID-19. The CDR3 runs from the conserved cysteine through the conserved F or W. A D gene is named only where the DNA matches it firmly. Only some rows state a clone size, as once, few, many or a class for expanded clones.

clone size	J gene	V gene	D gene	CDR3 protein	CDR3 DNA
once	TRBJ2-2	TRBV29-1	.	CSVNRGGTGELFF	TGCAGCGTGAACAGGGGGGGCACCGGGGAGCTGTTTTTT
.	TRBJ2-1	TRBV7-8	.	CASSLRETDHEQFF	TGTGCCAGCAGCTTACGGGAGACAGACCATGAGCAGTTCTTC
.	TRBJ1-1	TRBV19	.	CASGGVNHFPDTEAFF	TGTGCCAGTGGGGGGGTGAACCACTTTCCGGACACTGAAGCTTTCTTT
.	TRBJ1-4	TRBV21-1	.	CASSQSRSGNEKLFF	TGTGCCAGCAGCCAGAGCAGGAGCGGGAATGAAAAACTGTTTTTT
.	TRBJ2-1	TRBV12-3/TRBV12-4	.	CASSARSYNEQFF	TGTGCCAGCAGTGCGCGCTCCTACAATGAGCAGTTCTTC
few	TRBJ1-2	TRBV18	.	CASSPTAGRPLHGYTF	TGTGCCAGCTCACCTACAGCAGGGAGGCCGCTCCATGGCTACACCTTC
.	TRBJ1-5	TRBV19	TRBD1	CASGWDRGEHF	TGTGCCAGTGGATGGGACAGGGGAGAGCATTTT
.	TRBJ2-3	TRBV18	TRBD1	CASSPLGQGESYF	TGTGCCAGCTCACCACTGGGACAGGGGGAGAGTTATTTT
.	TRBJ2-5	TRBV9	.	CASSVAALTETQYF	TGTGCCAGCAGCGTCGCGGCTCTCACAGAGACCCAGTACTTC
.	TRBJ1-2	TRBV4-1	TRBD1	CASSQGGQGAESGYTF	TGCGCCAGCAGCCAAGGGGGACAGGGCGCAGAGTCGGGCTACACCTTC
.	TRBJ2-2	TRBV7-2	TRBD1	CASSLSVRQGNTGELFF	TGTGCCAGCAGCTTATCGGTACGACAGGGGAACACCGGGGAGCTGTTTTTT
.	TRBJ1-5	TRBV3-1/TRBV3-2	.	CASSQGYSNQPQHF	TGTGCCAGCAGCCAGGGCTATAGCAATCAGCCCCAGCATTTT
once	TRBJ2-5	TRBV5-6	.	CASSLVRGAETQYF	TGTGCCAGCAGCTTGGTTCGGGGGGCAGAGACCCAGTACTTC
once	TRBJ1-2	TRBV13	TRBD1	CASSLRGGGGYGYTF	TGTGCCAGCAGCTTAAGAGGGGGCGGTGGCTATGGCTACACCTTC
.	TRBJ2-1	TRBV20-1	TRBD2	CSQNGAGGQFF	TGCAGTCAAAACGGCGCGGGAGGCCAGTTCTTC
.	TRBJ2-1	TRBV27	TRBD1	CASSLGQGGETEQFF	TGTGCCAGCAGTTTAGGACAGGGGGGAGAAACTGAGCAGTTCTTC
.	TRBJ1-4	TRBV18	.	CASSLGATNEKLFF	TGTGCCAGCTCACTGGGAGCAACTAATGAAAAACTGTTTTTT
once	TRBJ2-2	TRBV4-1	TRBD1	CASSLRQGNTGELFF	TGCGCCAGCAGCCTTAGACAGGGGAACACCGGGGAGCTGTTTTTT
.	TRBJ1-5	TRBV28	.	CASTPVNQPQHF	TGTGCCAGCACCCCCGTAAATCAGCCCCAGCATTTT
once	TRBJ2-1	TRBV3-1/TRBV3-2	TRBD2	CASRLAGGLSEQFF	TGTGCCAGCCGTCTAGCGGGGGGGCTTAGTGAGCAGTTCTTC
.	TRBJ1-6	TRBV6-1	.	CASSEASGSSLPLHF	TGTGCCAGCAGTGAAGCAAGCGGGTCCTCTTTACCCCTCCACTTT
few	TRBJ2-7	TRBV3-1/TRBV3-2	TRBD2	CASSLKTSGSFTYEQYF	TGTGCCAGCAGCCTAAAGACTAGCGGGAGTTTCACCTACGAGCAGTACTTC
.	TRBJ2-3	TRBV7-9	.	CASSLGGRSSLSDTQYF	TGTGCCAGCAGCTTAGGAGGCAGATCGAGTTTGTCGGATACGCAGTATTTT
.	TRBJ2-5	TRBV11-2	TRBD1	CASSPGTSGGLILQETQYF	TGTGCCAGCAGCCCAGGTACCTCAGGGGGTTTGATACTACAAGAGACCCAGTACTTC
.	TRBJ1-3	TRBV7-2	.	CASSGAISSGNTIYF	TGTGCCAGCAGCGGGGCGATTAGTTCTGGAAACACCATATATTTT
once	TRBJ1-1	TRBV29-1	.	CSVADGRGTEAFF	TGCAGCGTTGCCGACGGGAGGGGCACTGAAGCTTTCTTT